This T cell receptor (beta chain) appears in the sequencing data of a study of T cell clonotyping in hematopoietic cell transplantation. Study-level information: Pretransplant recipient samples were taken after cytoreduction. Findings and limits, study-wide: Broader posttransplant TCR repertoire diversity was predicted by graft donor and pretransplant recipient Inverse Simpson Index values.

V lost 8 bases and J lost 5, with 6 bases in between. Germline-derived CDR1 and CDR2 are MNHNY and SVGAGI (reference sequence). CDR3 length: 10 amino acids. Time point indicated: recipient sample about 28 days before transplant, after cytoreduction. Recipient blood drawn about 28 days pretransplant and days 30, 100, 180 after. TCRdb's table, derived via immunoSEQ multiplex PCR, lists solely in-frame clones and lacks some. The sample consists of 27,000 or so clones, around 70% of them appearing once. A remark on this clone: Its cognate antigen is unknown.

The starting material was peripheral blood mononuclear cells, obtained before stem cell transplant. The sequence derives from a man between 45 and 60 years old with myelodysplastic syndrome. Some clones in this sample may be carry-over from other donors' samples. The chain couples TRBV6-6 to TRBJ2-5; D call uncertain. The CDR3 is CASGRETQYF. In DNA form, the CDR3 reads TGTGCCAGCGGCAGGGAGACCCAGTACTTC.